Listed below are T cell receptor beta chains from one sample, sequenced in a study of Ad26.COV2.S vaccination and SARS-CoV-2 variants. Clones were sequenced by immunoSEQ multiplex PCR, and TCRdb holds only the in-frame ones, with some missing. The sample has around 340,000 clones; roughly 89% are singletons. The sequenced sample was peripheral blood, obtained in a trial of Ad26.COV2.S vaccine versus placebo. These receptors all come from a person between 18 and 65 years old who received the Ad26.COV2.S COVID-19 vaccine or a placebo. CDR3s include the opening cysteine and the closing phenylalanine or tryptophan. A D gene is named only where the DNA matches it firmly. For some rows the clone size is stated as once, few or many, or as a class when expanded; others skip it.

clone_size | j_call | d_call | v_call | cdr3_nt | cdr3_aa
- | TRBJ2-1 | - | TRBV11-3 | TGTGCCAGCAGCCCAGGGGCAGATGAGCAGTTCTTC | CASSPGADEQFF
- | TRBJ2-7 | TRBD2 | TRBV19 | TGTGCCAGTAGTATGGCTACTAGCGGGGGTTCCTACGAGCAGTACTTC | CASSMATSGGSYEQYF
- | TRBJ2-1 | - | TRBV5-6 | TGTGCCAGCAGCTTTGGTAGTTCGGAGCAGTTCTTC | CASSFGSSEQFF
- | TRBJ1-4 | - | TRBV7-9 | TGTGCCAGCAGCTTGACTACCAATGAAAAACTGTTTTTT | CASSLTTNEKLFF
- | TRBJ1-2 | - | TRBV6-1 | TGTGCCAGCAGTGAAGCAGGGGGGATCCTGGACTACACCTTC | CASSEAGGILDYTF
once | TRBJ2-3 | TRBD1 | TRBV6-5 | TGTGCCAGCAGTTACAGGGGGCCTAGCACAGATACGCAGTATTTT | CASSYRGPSTDTQYF
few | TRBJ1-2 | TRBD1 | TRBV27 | TGTGCCAGCAGTACACGGACAGGGGGCGCGATATGGGATGGCTACACCTTC | CASSTRTGGAIWDGYTF
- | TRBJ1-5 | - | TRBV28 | TGTGCCAGTTTGAGGGGGGGCTTAAATCAGCCCCAGCATTTT | CASLRGGLNQPQHF
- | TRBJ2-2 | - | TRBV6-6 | TGTGCCAGCAGGACTTCCACCGGGGAGCTGTTTTTT | CASRTSTGELFF
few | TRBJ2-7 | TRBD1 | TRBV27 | TGTGCCAGCAGTGAGGACAGGGGCTACGAGCAGTACTTC | CASSEDRGYEQYF
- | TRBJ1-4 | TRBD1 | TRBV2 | TGTGCCAGCAGCATTAACAGGGGGTCCAATGAAAAACTGTTTTTT | CASSINRGSNEKLFF
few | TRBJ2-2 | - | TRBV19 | TGTGCCAGTAGTATATTAGGGACCGTCACCGGGGAGCTGTTTTTT | CASSILGTVTGELFF
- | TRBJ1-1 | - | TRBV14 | TGTGCCAGCAGCCCTAGGGTGACTGAAGCTTTCTTT | CASSPRVTEAFF
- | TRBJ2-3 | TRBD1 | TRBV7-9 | TGTGCCAGCAGCTTCCGGGACAGGACGGATACGCAGTATTTT | CASSFRDRTDTQYF
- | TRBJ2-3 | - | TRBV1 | TGCACCAGCAGCCAACCTAGCGGGAGGGGGCAAGGCACAGATACGCAGTATTTT | CTSSQPSGRGQGTDTQYF
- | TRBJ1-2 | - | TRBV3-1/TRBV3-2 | TGTGCCAGCAGCCAAGGCGCGGGCGGGAACTATGGCTACACCTTC | CASSQGAGGNYGYTF
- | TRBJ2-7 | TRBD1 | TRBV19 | TGTGCCAGTAGTCTCATTCAGGGGGACGAGCAGTACTTC | CASSLIQGDEQYF
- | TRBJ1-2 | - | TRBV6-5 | TGTGCCAGCAGTTACTACAGGAACTATGGCTACACCTTC | CASSYYRNYGYTF
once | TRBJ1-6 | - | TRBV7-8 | TGTGCCAGCAGCTCACAGTCGGGTCCGGGTTCACCCCTCCACTTT | CASSSQSGPGSPLHF
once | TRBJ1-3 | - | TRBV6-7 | TGTGCCAGCAGTTACTCGTATAGGCCGAGCTCTGGAAACACCATATATTTT | CASSYSYRPSSGNTIYF
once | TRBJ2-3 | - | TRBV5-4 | TGTGCCAGCAGCTGGGACTTTTCCACAGATACGCAGTATTTT | CASSWDFSTDTQYF
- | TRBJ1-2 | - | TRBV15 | TGTGCCACCAGCAGAGCAGGGGTCTATGGCTACACCTTC | CATSRAGVYGYTF
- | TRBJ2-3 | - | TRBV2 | TGTGCCTCCCAGAGGGGGGGAAATACGCAGTATTTT | CASQRGGNTQYF
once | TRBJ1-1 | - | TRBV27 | TGTGCCAGCAGTTTAGCCAGGGCTTCGAACACTGAAGCTTTCTTT | CASSLARASNTEAFF
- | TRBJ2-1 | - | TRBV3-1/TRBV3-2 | TGTGCCAGCAGCCAAGAAGTGGGACCGAAGTACAATGAGCAGTTCTTC | CASSQEVGPKYNEQFF
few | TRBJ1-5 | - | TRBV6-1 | TGTGCCAGCAGTGACGGATACAATCAGCCCCAGCATTTT | CASSDGYNQPQHF
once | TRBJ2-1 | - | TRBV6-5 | TGTGCCAGCAGTTACTCGAACAGCAATGAGCAGTTCTTC | CASSYSNSNEQFF
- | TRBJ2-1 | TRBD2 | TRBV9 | TGTGCCAGCAGCGAGGGACTAGCGGAATACAATGAGCAGTTCTTC | CASSEGLAEYNEQFF
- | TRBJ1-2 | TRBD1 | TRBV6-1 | TGTGCCAGCAGTGAGTTCGGGACAGGGGGCGACTATGGCTACACCTTC | CASSEFGTGGDYGYTF
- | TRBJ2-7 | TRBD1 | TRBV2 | TGTGCCAGCAGTGGGACAGGGCTCGAGCAGTACTTC | CASSGTGLEQYF
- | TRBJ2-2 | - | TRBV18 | TGTGCCAGCTCACCTCCGGGACGAAGGGTCGGGGAGCTGTTTTTT | CASSPPGRRVGELFF
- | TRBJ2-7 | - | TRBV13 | TGTGCCAGCAGCTTAACCCCCAGGGGTGACGAGCAGTACTTC | CASSLTPRGDEQYF
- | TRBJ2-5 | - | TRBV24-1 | TGTGCCACCAGTGATTGGGAGGAGACCTTGGGTCAGTACTTC | CATSDWEETLGQYF
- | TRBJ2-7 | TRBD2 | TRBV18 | TGTGCCAGCTCACCTACCGGGACTAGCAACGAGCAGTACTTC | CASSPTGTSNEQYF
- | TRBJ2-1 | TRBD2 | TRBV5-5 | TGTGCCAGCAGCACGACCTCATCGGGGGGACATGAGCAGTTCTTC | CASSTTSSGGHEQFF